These T cell receptor beta chains were read from a single sample in a study of response to subunit inactivated influenza vaccine. TCRdb reanalysed the RT-PCR reads using MiXCR and keeps one entry per CDR3 protein. Of a few hundred thousand distinct CDR3 sequences listed, 9.5% to 15% were seen once; the top ten hold approximately 8.4%. Specimen: non-naive T cells sorted from PBMCs, collected around 14 days before vaccination. These receptors were obtained from a man aged 45-65 years who received an inactivated influenza vaccine. CDR3s include the opening cysteine and the closing phenylalanine or tryptophan. Each record gives: clone size, V gene, J gene, D gene, CDR3 protein, CDR3 DNA. A D gene is named only where the DNA matches it firmly. Clone size is given for some rows only: seen once, a few or many times, or a class if the clone is expanded.

many	TRBV3-1	TRBJ2-7	NA	CASSQVSYEQYF	TGTGCCAGCAGCCAAGTTAGCTACGAGCAGTACTTC
few	TRBV20-1	TRBJ1-2	NA	CSARDQPGFNYGYTF	TGCAGTGCTAGAGATCAACCAGGGTTTAACTATGGCTACACCTTC
NA	TRBV10-3	TRBJ2-1	NA	CAIRSYNEQFF	TGTGCCATCAGGTCGTACAATGAGCAGTTCTTC
many	TRBV3-1	TRBJ2-4	TRBD1	CASSPWTGTGECIQYF	TGTGCCAGCAGCCCTTGGACCGGGACAGGGGAGTGCATTCAGTACTTC
many	TRBV29-1	TRBJ1-6	NA	CSARQGNSPLHF	TGCAGCGCCCGCCAGGGGAATTCACCCCTCCACTTT
NA	TRBV4-2	TRBJ2-3	NA	CASSQGLWGTTDTQYF	TGTGCCAGCAGCCAGGGACTGTGGGGAACCACAGATACGCAGTATTTT
NA	TRBV20-1	TRBJ2-3	TRBD2	CSARGSGGASDTQYF	TGCAGTGCTAGAGGGAGCGGGGGGGCCTCAGATACGCAGTATTTT
NA	TRBV20-1	TRBJ2-3	TRBD2	CSATGRGGADTQYF	TGCAGTGCTACCGGGCGGGGGGGCGCAGATACGCAGTATTTT
NA	TRBV20-1	TRBJ1-2	TRBD1	CSVPGQGNYGYTF	TGCAGTGTTCCGGGACAGGGAAACTATGGCTACACCTTC
many	TRBV2	TRBJ2-1	TRBD2	CASSDFGVAGLDNEQFF	TGTGCCAGCAGTGATTTCGGGGTAGCGGGACTAGACAATGAGCAGTTCTTC
NA	TRBV20-1	TRBJ2-5	TRBD1	CSARKGTAQETQYF	TGCAGTGCTAGAAAGGGGACAGCACAAGAGACCCAGTACTTC
few	TRBV15	TRBJ2-5	NA	CATSREPQETQYF	TGTGCCACCAGCAGAGAACCTCAAGAGACCCAGTACTTC
NA	TRBV28	TRBJ1-5	NA	CASRDYGNQPQHF	TGTGCCAGCAGGGATTACGGCAATCAGCCCCAGCATTTT
many	TRBV28	TRBJ2-3	TRBD2	CASRFARGGGTDTQYF	TGTGCCAGTCGCTTCGCTCGGGGGGGAGGCACAGATACGCAGTATTTT
few	TRBV28	TRBJ1-4	TRBD1	CASRTPGQGDEKLFF	TGTGCCAGCAGGACTCCGGGACAGGGCGATGAAAAACTGTTTTTT
NA	TRBV30	TRBJ2-7	TRBD2	CAWSPGLAGVYEQYF	TGTGCCTGGAGTCCTGGTCTAGCGGGGGTCTACGAGCAGTACTTC
few	TRBV10-3	TRBJ1-1	NA	CAIKRNMNTEAFF	TGTGCCATAAAGAGAAACATGAACACTGAAGCTTTCTTT
NA	TRBV5-5	TRBJ1-2	NA	CASSIGTRGAGGYTF	TGTGCCAGCAGCATAGGGACACGGGGCGCGGGTGGCTACACCTTC
NA	TRBV9	TRBJ2-1	TRBD1	CASSVFDRGPYNEQFF	TGTGCCAGCAGCGTATTTGACAGGGGCCCCTACAATGAGCAGTTCTTC
NA	TRBV5-1	TRBJ2-3	NA	CAAEVERTDTQYF	TGCGCTGCAGAAGTAGAACGCACAGATACGCAGTATTTT
NA	TRBV24-1	TRBJ2-3	NA	CVTSVDRSTDTQYF	TGTGTCACCAGTGTAGACAGAAGCACAGATACGCAGTATTTT
NA	TRBV3-1	TRBJ2-3	TRBD1	CACSPAGGQGNSDTQYF	TGTGCCTGCAGCCCTGCTGGGGGACAGGGCAATTCGGATACGCAGTATTTT
NA	TRBV24-1	TRBJ1-2	TRBD1	CATSTMGQSYGYTF	TGTGCCACCAGCACAATGGGACAGTCCTATGGCTACACCTTC
few	TRBV20-1	TRBJ2-1	NA	CSARKYNEQFF	TGCAGTGCTAGAAAGTACAATGAGCAGTTCTTC
many	TRBV5-1	TRBJ2-5	NA	CASSLGQTQETQYF	TGCGCCAGCAGCTTGGGACAGACCCAAGAGACCCAGTACTTC
NA	TRBV23-1	TRBJ1-5	NA	CASSHRQGHQPQHF	TGCGCCAGCAGTCATCGTCAGGGCCATCAGCCCCAGCATTTT
NA	TRBV11-2	TRBJ2-5	TRBD2	CASSSELASHGTQYF	TGTGCCAGCAGCTCTGAACTAGCGTCGCACGGGACCCAGTACTTC
many	TRBV6-2/TRBV6-3	TRBJ2-3	NA	CASIKGNTDTQYF	TGTGCCAGCATAAAGGGAAACACAGATACGCAGTATTTT
few	TRBV20-1	TRBJ2-3	NA	CSARDPGWTDTQYF	TGCAGTGCTAGAGATCCAGGATGGACAGATACGCAGTATTTT
NA	TRBV12-5	TRBJ2-7	NA	CASGLPPILRVYEQYF	TGTGCTAGTGGTTTGCCTCCGATACTTCGCGTGTACGAGCAGTACTTC
few	TRBV24-1	TRBJ2-5	TRBD1	CATSDWTGPGKETQYF	TGTGCCACCAGTGATTGGACAGGACCAGGGAAAGAGACCCAGTACTTC
NA	TRBV20-1	TRBJ1-2	TRBD1	CSATLQGIDGYTF	TGCAGTGCTACGCTACAGGGGATCGATGGCTACACCTTC
few	TRBV24-1	TRBJ2-6	NA	CATSDFGSGANVLTF	TGTGCCACCAGTGATTTCGGCTCTGGGGCCAACGTCCTGACTTTC
few	TRBV27	TRBJ2-2	NA	CASRWISAGELFF	TGTGCCAGCAGATGGATATCGGCCGGGGAGCTGTTTTTT
many	TRBV11-2	TRBJ2-1	TRBD1	CASSWGQTPAGEQFF	TGTGCCAGCAGCTGGGGACAGACTCCGGCGGGTGAGCAGTTCTTC
NA	TRBV5-1	TRBJ2-2	NA	CASSLQTGENTGELFF	TGCGCCAGCAGCTTGCAAACAGGCGAGAACACCGGGGAGCTGTTTTTT
NA	TRBV9	TRBJ2-1	TRBD2	CASSTSGGLQDNEQFF	TGTGCCAGCAGTACTAGCGGGGGACTCCAGGACAATGAGCAGTTCTTC
few	TRBV27	TRBJ2-7	TRBD2	CASSFFSGGPLYEQYF	TGTGCCAGCAGTTTCTTTAGCGGGGGGCCTCTCTACGAGCAGTACTTC
once	TRBV15	TRBJ1-2	NA	CATSRDPGGTYGYTF	TGTGCCACCAGCAGAGATCCCGGGGGAACATATGGCTACACCTTC
NA	TRBV27	TRBJ2-6	TRBD1	CASSSGPTGAGANVLTF	TGTGCCAGCAGTTCCGGCCCGACAGGGGCTGGGGCCAACGTCCTGACTTTC
few	TRBV5-5	TRBJ1-6	NA	CASSLQSGSYNSPLHF	TGTGCCAGCAGCTTACAGTCAGGCTCCTATAATTCACCCCTCCACTTT
NA	TRBV20-1	TRBJ2-7	TRBD2	CSARDLLAGGGEYEQYF	TGCAGTGCTAGAGATCTCCTAGCGGGAGGGGGAGAGTACGAGCAGTACTTC
many	TRBV6-1	TRBJ2-5	TRBD2	CASARDYQSRETQYF	TGTGCCAGCGCAAGGGACTATCAGTCTCGAGAGACCCAGTACTTC
NA	TRBV5-1	TRBJ2-1	NA	CASSSQGGDEQFF	TGCGCCAGCAGTTCCCAGGGCGGCGATGAGCAGTTCTTC
many	TRBV29-1	TRBJ2-2	TRBD2	CSVGTSGRSGELFF	TGCAGCGTGGGGACTAGCGGGAGGTCCGGGGAGCTGTTTTTT